The present TCR beta chain was sequenced within a study of blood T cell repertoires in COVID-19. Study as a whole: Samples representing acute and convalescent COVID-19 were sourced from the United States, Italy and Spain. PBMCs, B-cell-depleted T cells, or T cells were the source of the cDNA or gDNA that made up the material.

Authors' methods: Estimation of nucleated cell counts was performed using reference gene primer amplification. Using immunoSEQ multiplex PCR, the repertoire was profiled, and TCRdb retains in-frame clones only, with some absent. From that table come the V and J calls and clone size; the DNA was used to work out D and trimming. Of fewer than 250,000 clones listed, 70% to 90% are singletons. Germline-derived CDR1 and CDR2 are LNHNV and YYDKDF (reference sequence). The CDR3 length is 15 residues. V shed 1 base and J 7 bases; nucleotides not matched to a gene: 2. In this sample, this clone turned up a few times.

V is TRBV15 and J is TRBJ1-6, with 9 bases lining up with TRBD1. The sample was peripheral blood. The clonotype was recovered from an older woman with active or convalescent COVID-19. For the CDR3, the DNA is TGTGCCACCAGCAGAGCGGACAGGGGCAATTCACCCCTCCACTTT. It is translated as CATSRADRGNSPLHF.